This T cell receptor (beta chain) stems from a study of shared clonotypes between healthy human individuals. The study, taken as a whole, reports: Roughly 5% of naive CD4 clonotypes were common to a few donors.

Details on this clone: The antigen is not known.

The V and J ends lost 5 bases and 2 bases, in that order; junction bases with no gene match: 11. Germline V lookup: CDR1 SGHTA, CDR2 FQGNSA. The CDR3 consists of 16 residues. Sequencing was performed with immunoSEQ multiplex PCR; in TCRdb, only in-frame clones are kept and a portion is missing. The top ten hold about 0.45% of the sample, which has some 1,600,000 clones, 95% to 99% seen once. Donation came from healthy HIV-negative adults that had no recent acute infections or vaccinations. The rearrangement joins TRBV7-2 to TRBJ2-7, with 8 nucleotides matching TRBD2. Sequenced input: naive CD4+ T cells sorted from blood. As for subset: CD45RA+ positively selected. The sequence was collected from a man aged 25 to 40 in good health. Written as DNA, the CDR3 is TGTGCCAGCAGCAGAACTAGCGGCCCAATCACCTACGAGCAGTACTTC. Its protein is CASSRTSGPITYEQYF. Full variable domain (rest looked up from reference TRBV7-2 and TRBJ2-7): GAGVSQSPSNKVTEKGKDVELRCDPISGHTALYWYRQSLGQGLEFLIYFQGNSAPDKSGLPSDRFSAERTGGSVSTLTIQRTQQEDSAVYLCASSRTSGPITYEQYFGPGTRLTVT.